This TCR beta chain was retrieved from a study of blood T cells in healthy people across ages. Study-level results: Not knowing donor CMV status may have confounded expanded clonotype changes. The recorded TCR beta diversity per million T cells decreased in a roughly linear manner with age. The long-lived group displayed more naive CD4+ cells, plus higher diversity, than the aged donors did.

V lost 2 bases and J lost 2; bases outside the gene matches: 6. CDR1 SGHRS and CDR2 YFSETQ come from the germline V gene. This CDR3 is 15 amino acids long. Next came a second PCR, run for roughly 6 to 11 cycles, which used a sample-barcoded 5' primer along with a J-beta primer mix. TCRdb re-called the 5' RACE reads with MiXCR, one entry per CDR3 protein. The sample records nearly 800,000 distinct CDR3 sequences, 25% being singletons. Remarks on this clonotype: Its target is not known.

This sample also appeared in a second study, on T cells of mothers and their children. That report notes: Study donors consisted of a few healthy Caucasian mothers and their six children.

V is TRBV5-1 and J is TRBJ2-7, with 8 bases that match TRBD1. The TCR was taken from a boy between 5 and 17 years old in good health. Material: blood. CDR3 amino acids: CASSFTGGRTYEQYF. In DNA form, the CDR3 reads TGCGCCAGCAGCTTCACAGGGGGACGGACCTACGAGCAGTACTTC.